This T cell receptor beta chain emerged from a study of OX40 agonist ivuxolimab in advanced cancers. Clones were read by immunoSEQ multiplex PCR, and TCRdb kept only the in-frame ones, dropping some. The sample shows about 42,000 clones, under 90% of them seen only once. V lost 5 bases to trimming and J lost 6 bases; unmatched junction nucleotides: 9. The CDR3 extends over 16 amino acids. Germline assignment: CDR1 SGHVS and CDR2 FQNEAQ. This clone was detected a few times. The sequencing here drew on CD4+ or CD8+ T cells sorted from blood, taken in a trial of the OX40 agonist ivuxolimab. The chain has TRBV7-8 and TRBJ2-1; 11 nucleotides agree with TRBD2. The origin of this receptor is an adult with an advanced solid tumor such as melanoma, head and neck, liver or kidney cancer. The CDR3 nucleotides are TGTGCCAGCAGCCCCTCTGCCGGGACTAGCGGCAATGAGCAGTTCTTC. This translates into CASSPSAGTSGNEQFF.